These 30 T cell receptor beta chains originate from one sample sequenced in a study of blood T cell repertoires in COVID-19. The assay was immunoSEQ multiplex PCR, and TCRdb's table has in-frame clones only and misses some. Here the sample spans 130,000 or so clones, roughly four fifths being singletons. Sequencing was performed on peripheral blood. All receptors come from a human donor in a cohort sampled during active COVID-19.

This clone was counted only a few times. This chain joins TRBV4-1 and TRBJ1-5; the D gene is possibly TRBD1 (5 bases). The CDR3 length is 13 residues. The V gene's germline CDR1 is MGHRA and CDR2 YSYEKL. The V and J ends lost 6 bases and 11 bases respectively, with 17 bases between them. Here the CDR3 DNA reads TGCGCCAGCAGACCGGAGGGGTCCCAGTCCCAGCATTTT. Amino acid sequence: CASRPEGSQSQHF.

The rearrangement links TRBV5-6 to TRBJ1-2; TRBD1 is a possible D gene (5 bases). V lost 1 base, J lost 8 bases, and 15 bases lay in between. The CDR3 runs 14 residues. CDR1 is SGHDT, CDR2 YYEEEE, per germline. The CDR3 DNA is TGTGCCAGCAGCTTGACTCAGGGCCCCCAAGGCTACACCTTC. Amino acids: CASSLTQGPQGYTF.

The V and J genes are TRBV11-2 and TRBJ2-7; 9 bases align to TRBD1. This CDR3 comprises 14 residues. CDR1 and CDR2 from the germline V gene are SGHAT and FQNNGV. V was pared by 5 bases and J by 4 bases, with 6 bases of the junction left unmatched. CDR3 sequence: CASSTGTGPYEQYF. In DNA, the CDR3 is TGTGCCAGCAGCACCGGGACAGGGCCTTACGAGCAGTACTTC.

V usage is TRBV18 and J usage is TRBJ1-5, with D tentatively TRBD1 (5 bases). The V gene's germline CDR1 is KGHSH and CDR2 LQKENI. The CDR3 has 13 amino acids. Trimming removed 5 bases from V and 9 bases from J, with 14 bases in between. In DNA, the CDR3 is TGTGCCAGCTCATCCACGGGGGATTCGCCCCAGCATTTT. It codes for CASSSTGDSPQHF.

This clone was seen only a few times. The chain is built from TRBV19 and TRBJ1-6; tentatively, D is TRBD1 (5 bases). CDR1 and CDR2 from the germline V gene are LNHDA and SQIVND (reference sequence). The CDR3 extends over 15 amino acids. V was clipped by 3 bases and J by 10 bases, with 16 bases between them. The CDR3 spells CASSMQAGLDSPLHF. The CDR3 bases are TGTGCCAGTAGTATGCAGGCAGGGTTGGACTCACCCCTCCACTTT.

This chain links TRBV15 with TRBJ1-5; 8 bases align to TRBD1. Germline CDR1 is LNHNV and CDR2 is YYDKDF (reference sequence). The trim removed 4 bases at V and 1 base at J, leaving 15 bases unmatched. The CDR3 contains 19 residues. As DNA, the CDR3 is TGTGCCACCAGCATTAAAATCCCCAGTGGGGACAGGAGCAATCAGCCCCAGCATTTT. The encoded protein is CATSIKIPSGDRSNQPQHF. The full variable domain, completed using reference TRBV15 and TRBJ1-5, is DAMVIQNPRYQVTQFGKPVTLSCSQTLNHNVMYWYQQKSSQAPKLLFHYYDKDFNNEADTPDNFQSRRPNTSFCFLDIRSPGLGDTAMYLCATSIKIPSGDRSNQPQHFGDGTRLSIL.

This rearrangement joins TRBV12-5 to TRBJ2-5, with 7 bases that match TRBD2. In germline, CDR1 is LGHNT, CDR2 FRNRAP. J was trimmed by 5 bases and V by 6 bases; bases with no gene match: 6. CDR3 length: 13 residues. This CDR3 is CASGRGVLETQYF. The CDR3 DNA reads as TGTGCTAGTGGCCGGGGGGTCCTGGAGACCCAGTACTTC.

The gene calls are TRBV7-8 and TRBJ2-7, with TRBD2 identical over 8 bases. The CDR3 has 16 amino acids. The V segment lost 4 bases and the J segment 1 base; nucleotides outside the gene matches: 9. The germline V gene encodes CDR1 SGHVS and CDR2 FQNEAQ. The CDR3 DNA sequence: TGTGCCAGCAGCTCCCAACGGGGGGGCGTATCCTACGAGCAGTACTTC. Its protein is CASSSQRGGVSYEQYF.

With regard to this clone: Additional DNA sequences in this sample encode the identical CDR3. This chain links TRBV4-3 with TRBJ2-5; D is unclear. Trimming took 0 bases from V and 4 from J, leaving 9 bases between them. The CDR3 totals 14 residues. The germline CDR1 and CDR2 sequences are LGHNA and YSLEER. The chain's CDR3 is CASSQDPGVETQYF. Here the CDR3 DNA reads TGCGCCAGCAGCCAAGATCCGGGTGTAGAGACCCAGTACTTC.

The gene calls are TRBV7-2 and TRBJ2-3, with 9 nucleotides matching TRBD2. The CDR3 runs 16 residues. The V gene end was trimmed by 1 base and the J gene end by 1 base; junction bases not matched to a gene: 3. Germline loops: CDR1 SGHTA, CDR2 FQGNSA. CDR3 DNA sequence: TGTGCCAGCAGCTTAGATAGCGGGAGTCGCACAGATACGCAGTATTTT. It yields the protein CASSLDSGSRTDTQYF.

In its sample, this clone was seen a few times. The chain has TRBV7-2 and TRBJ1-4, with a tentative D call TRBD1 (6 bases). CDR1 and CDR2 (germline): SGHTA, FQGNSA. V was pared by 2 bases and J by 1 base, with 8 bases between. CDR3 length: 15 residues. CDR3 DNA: TGTGCCAGCAGCTTACAGACAGGAACTAATGAAAAACTGTTTTTT. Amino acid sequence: CASSLQTGTNEKLFF.

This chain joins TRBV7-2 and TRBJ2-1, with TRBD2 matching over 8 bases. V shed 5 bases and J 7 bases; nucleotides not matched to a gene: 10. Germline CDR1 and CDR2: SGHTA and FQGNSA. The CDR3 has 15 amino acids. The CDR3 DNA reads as TGTGCCAGCAGCCCAGGCTACGGGGGGGGTAATGAGCAGTTCTTC. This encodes CASSPGYGGGNEQFF.

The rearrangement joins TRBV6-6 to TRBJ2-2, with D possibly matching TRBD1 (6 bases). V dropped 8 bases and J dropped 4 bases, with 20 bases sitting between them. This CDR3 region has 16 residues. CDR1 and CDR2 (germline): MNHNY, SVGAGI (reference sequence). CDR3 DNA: TGTGCCAGCTGCCCGGGGACACAAACTTTCACCGGGGAGCTGTTTTTT. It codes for CASCPGTQTFTGELFF.

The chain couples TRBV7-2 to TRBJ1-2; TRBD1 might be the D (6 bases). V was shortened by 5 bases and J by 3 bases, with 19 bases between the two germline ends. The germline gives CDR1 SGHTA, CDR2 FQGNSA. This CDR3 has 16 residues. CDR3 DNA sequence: TGTGCCAGCAGCCCAGGGGCAGGGCGTATTGACTATGGCTACACCTTC. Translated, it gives CASSPGAGRIDYGYTF.

CDR3 sequence reads: CASSQDGGSLTDTQYF. The CDR3 coding sequence is TGCGCCAGCAGCCAAGACGGGGGTAGCTTAACCGATACGCAGTATTTT. This chain uses TRBV4-1 with TRBJ2-3; D might be TRBD2 (6 bases). From germline, CDR1 is MGHRA and CDR2 YSYEKL. V lost 0 bases and J lost 6, with 16 bases in between. This CDR3 region has 16 residues.

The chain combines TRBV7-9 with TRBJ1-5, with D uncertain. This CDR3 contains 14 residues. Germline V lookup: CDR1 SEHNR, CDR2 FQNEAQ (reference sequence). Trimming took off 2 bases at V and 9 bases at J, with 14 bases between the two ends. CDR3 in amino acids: CASSLSQVGGPQHF. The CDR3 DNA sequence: TGTGCCAGCAGCTTAAGTCAGGTCGGTGGGCCCCAGCATTTT. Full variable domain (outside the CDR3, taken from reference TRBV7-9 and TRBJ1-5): DTGVSQNPRHKITKRGQNVTFRCDPISEHNRLYWYRQTLGQGPEFLTYFQNEAQLEKSRLLSDRFSAERPKGSFSTLEIQRTEQGDSAMYLCASSLSQVGGPQHFGDGTRLSIL.

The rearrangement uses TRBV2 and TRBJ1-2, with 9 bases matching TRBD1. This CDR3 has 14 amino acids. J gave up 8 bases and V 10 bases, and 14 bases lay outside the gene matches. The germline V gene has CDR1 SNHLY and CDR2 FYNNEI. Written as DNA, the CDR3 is TGTGCCATCAAGGAGGGACAGGGAGTAGGAGGCTACACCTTC. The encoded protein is CAIKEGQGVGGYTF.

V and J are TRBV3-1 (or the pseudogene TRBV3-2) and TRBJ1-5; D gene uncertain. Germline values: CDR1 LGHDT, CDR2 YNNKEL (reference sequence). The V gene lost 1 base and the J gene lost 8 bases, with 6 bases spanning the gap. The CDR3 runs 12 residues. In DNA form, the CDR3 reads TGTGCCAGCAGCCAAGCCGGAGAGCCCCAGCATTTT. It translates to CASSQAGEPQHF.

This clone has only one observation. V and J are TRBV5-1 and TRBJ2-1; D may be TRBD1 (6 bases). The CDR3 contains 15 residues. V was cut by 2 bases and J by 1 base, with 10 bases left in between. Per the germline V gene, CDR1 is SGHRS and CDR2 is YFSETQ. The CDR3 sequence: CASSFTGNSYNEQFF. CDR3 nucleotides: TGCGCCAGCAGCTTTACAGGGAATTCCTACAATGAGCAGTTCTTC.

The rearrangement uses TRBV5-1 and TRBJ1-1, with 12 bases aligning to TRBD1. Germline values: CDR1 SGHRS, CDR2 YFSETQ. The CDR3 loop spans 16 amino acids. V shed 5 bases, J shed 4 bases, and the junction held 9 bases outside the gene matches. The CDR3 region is CASSHSGTGGFTEAFF. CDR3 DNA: TGCGCCAGCAGTCACTCCGGGACAGGGGGCTTCACTGAAGCTTTCTTT.

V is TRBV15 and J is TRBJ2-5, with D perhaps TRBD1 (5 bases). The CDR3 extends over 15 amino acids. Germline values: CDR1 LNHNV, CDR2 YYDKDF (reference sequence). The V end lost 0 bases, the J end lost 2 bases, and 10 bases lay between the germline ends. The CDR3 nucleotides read TGTGCCACCAGCAGAGATGGACATTTTCAAGAGACCCAGTACTTC. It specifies CATSRDGHFQETQYF.

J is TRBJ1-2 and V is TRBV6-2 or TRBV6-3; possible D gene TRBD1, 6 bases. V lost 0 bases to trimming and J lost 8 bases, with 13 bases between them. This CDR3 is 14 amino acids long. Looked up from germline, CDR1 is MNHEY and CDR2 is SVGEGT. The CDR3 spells CASSYSIAGAGYTF. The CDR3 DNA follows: TGTGCCAGCAGTTACTCGATAGCAGGGGCCGGCTACACCTTC.

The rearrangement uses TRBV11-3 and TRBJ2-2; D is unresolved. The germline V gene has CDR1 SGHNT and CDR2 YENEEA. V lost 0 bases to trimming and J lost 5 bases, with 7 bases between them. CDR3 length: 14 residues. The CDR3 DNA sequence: TGTGCCAGCAGCTTAGATCTGACTACCGGGGAGCTGTTTTTT. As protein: CASSLDLTTGELFF. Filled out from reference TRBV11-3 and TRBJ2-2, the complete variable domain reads EAGVVQSPRYKIIEKKQPVAFWCNPISGHNTLYWYLQNLGQGPELLIRYENEEAVDDSQLPKDRFSAERLKGVDSTLKIQPAELGDSAVYLCASSLDLTTGELFFGEGSRLTVL.

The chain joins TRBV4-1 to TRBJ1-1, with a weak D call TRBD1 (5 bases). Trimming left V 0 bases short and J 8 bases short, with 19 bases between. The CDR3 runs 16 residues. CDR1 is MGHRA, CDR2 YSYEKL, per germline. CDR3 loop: CASSQDSIPTGVEAFF. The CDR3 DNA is TGCGCCAGCAGCCAAGATTCCATCCCGACGGGGGTAGAAGCTTTCTTT.

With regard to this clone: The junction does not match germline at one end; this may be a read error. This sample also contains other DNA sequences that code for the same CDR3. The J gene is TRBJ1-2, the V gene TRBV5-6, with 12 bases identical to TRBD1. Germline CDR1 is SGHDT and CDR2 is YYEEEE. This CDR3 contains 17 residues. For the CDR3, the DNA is TGTGCCAGCAGCTCCCCCGGGACAGGGGGCGCAGCAGAAGGCTATACCTTC. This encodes CASSSPGTGGAAEGYTF.

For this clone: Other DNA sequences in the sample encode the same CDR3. CDR3 DNA: TGTGCCAGCTCACCGACAGGGGGCGCTGGGACAGATACGCAGTATTTT. It encodes CASSPTGGAGTDTQYF. V is TRBV18 and J is TRBJ2-3; 10 bases line up with TRBD1. Germline CDR1 is KGHSH and CDR2 is LQKENI. Trimming at V came to 3 bases and at J to 3 bases, leaving 6 bases not matched to a gene. The CDR3 extends over 16 amino acids. Filled out from reference TRBV18 and TRBJ2-3, the complete variable domain reads NAGVMQNPRHLVRRRGQEARLRCSPMKGHSHVYWYRQLPEEGLKFMVYLQKENIIDESGMPKERFSAEFPKEGPSILRIQQVVRGDSAAYFCASSPTGGAGTDTQYFGPGTRLTVL.

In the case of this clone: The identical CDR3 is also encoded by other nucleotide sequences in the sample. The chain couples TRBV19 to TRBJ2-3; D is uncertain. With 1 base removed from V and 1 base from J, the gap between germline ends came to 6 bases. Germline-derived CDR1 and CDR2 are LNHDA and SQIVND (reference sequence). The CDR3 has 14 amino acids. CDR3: CASSIGQGTDTQYF. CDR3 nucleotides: TGTGCCAGTAGTATAGGTCAGGGCACAGATACGCAGTATTTT.

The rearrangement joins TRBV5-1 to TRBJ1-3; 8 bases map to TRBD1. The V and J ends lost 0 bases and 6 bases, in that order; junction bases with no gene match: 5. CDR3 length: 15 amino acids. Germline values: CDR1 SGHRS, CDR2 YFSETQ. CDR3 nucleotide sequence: TGCGCCAGCAGCTTGGCAGGACAGGGTACAAACACCATATATTTT. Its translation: CASSLAGQGTNTIYF.

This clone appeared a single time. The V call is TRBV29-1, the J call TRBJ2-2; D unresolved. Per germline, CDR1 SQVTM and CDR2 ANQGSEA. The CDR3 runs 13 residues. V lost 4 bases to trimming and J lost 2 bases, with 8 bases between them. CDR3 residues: CSVGGFNTGELFF. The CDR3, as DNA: TGCAGCGTTGGAGGTTTTAACACCGGGGAGCTGTTTTTT.

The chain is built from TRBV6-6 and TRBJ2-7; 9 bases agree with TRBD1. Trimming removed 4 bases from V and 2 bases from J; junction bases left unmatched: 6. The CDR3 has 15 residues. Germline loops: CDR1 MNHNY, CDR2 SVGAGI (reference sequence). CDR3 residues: CASSLNGDRAYEQYF. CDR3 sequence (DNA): TGTGCCAGCAGTTTGAATGGGGACAGGGCCTACGAGCAGTACTTC.